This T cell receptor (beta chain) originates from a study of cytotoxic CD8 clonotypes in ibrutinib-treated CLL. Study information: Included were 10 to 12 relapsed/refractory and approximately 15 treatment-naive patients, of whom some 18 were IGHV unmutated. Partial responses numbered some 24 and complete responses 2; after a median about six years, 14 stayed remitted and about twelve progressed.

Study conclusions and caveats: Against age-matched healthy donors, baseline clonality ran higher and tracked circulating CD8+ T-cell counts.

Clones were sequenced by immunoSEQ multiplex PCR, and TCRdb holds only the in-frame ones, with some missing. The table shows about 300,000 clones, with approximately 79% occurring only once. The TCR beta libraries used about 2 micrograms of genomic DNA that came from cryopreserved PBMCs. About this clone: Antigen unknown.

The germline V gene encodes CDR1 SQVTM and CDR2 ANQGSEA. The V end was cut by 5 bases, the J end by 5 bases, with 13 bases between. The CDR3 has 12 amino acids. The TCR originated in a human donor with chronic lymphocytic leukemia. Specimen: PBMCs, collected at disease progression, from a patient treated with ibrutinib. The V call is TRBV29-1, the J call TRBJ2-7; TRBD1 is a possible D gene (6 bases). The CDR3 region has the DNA TGCAGCGTTTCGAGGGGGAAACACGAGCAGTACTTC. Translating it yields CSVSRGKHEQYF.